This T cell receptor (beta chain) was obtained from a study of shared clonotypes between healthy human individuals. Looking at the study overall: The donors, two women and a few men, were aged 18 to 49.

Germline CDR1 LNHDA, CDR2 SQIVND (reference sequence). The CDR3 runs 15 residues. Trimming pared 4 bases from V and 0 bases from J, leaving 10 bases between. The table lists this clone with a count of one. Genomic DNA from each subset was divided evenly over several immunoSEQ plates. Profiled with immunoSEQ multiplex PCR; TCRdb holds only in-frame clones, not every one. The table has 950,000 to 1,200,000 clones, approximately 75% seen once. What was sequenced was memory CD4+ T cells from PBMCs. Subset specified: CD45RA-negative fraction. The sequence came from a man younger than 35 in good health. Some clones in this sample may be carry-over from other donors' samples. The chain couples TRBV19 to TRBJ1-5; D not certain. This CDR3 is CASSRHAGSNQPQHF. CDR3 in DNA: TGTGCCAGTAGTAGACATGCGGGTAGCAATCAGCCCCAGCATTTT.